This paragraph reports one T cell receptor (beta chain). No antigen is known for it. The ends were cut back, 1 base at V and 4 bases at J, with 7 bases in the middle. The germline CDR1 and CDR2 sequences are SEHNR and FQNEAQ (reference sequence). This CDR3 comprises 14 residues. The sample belongs to a study of long-term antiretroviral therapy in people with HIV. Every HIV-positive participant received treatment in the United States. Going into DNA extraction, samples held 1-10 million cryopreserved PBMC. Findings of the study overall: Clones that expanded before ART (that is, prior to treatment) dominated the repertoire at all time points.

Runs used v3.0 of the immunoSEQ assay and were done at survey level. Generated by immunoSEQ multiplex PCR, the TCRdb table keeps only in-frame clones and is missing some. The sample contains about 43,000 clones, approximately 86% of which appear only once. The V call is TRBV7-9, the J call TRBJ1-4; D is ambiguous. Sequences were derived from unsorted PBMCs, sampled 0.1 years before starting antiretroviral therapy. The clonotype originates from a woman aged 45-65 years with HIV. Here the CDR3 DNA reads TGTGCCAGCAGCTTAGAGGGCGGTAATGAAAAACTGTTTTTT. Residues: CASSLEGGNEKLFF.